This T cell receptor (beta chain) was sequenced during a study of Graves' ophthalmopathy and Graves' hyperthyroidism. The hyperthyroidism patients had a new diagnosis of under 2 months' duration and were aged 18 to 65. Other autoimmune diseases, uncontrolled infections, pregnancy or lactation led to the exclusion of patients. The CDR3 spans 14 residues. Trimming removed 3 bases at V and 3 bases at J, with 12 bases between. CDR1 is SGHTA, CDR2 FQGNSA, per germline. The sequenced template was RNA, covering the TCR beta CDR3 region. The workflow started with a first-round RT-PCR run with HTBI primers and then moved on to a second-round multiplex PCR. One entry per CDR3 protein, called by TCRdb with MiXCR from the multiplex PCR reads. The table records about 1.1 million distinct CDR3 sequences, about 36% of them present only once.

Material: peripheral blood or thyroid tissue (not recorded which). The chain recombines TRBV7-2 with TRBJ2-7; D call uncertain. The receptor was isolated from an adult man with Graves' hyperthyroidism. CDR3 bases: TGTGCCAGCAGCTTGTTGGGCAGGAACTACGAGCAGTACTTC. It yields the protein CASSLLGRNYEQYF.